The 15 T cell receptor beta chains given below trace back to one sample, sequenced in a study of cytomegalovirus exposure and HLA in healthy donors. PCR was performed using 60 Vbeta and 13 Jbeta primers. Profiling relied on immunoSEQ multiplex PCR, and the TCRdb table lists in-frame clones only, not all of them. This sample carries about 100,000 clones, 75% to 85% of them seen once, and the ten largest clones take 4%. The sample comprised PBMCs. These receptors all come from a woman in her forties or fifties in good health and CMV-seropositive.

This sequence joins TRBV6-1 and TRBJ1-6, with 7 bases aligning to TRBD1. Unmatched junction bases numbered 6, after V lost 4 bases and J lost 0 bases. Germline V lookup: CDR1 MNHNS, CDR2 SASEGT. This CDR3 is 17 amino acids long. The CDR3 region is CASSAPDRSSYNSPLHF. CDR3 sequence (DNA): TGTGCCAGCAGTGCCCCGGACAGGAGCTCCTATAATTCACCCCTCCACTTT.

Remarks on this clone: The germline gene is not matched at one end of the junction; a read error may be the cause. The chain uses TRBV7-9 and TRBJ1-3, with 9 bases lining up with TRBD1. This CDR3 spans 16 amino acids. CDR1 and CDR2 (germline): SEHNR, FQNEAQ (reference sequence). Written as DNA, the CDR3 is TGTTCCAGCAGCTTTGCTTGGACAGGGGACCGAAACACCATATATTTT. It is translated as CSSSFAWTGDRNTIYF.

The chain joins TRBV25-1 to TRBJ1-2; TRBD1 is a possible D gene (6 bases). V was pared by 2 bases and J by 5 bases, with 12 bases between. The CDR3 has 14 amino acids. The germline CDR1 and CDR2 sequences are MGHDK and SYGVNS. This chain's CDR3 is CASSEGTLRYGYTF. In nucleotides, the CDR3 is TGTGCCAGCAGTGAAGGGACACTACGTTATGGCTACACCTTC.

The chain combines TRBV30 with TRBJ1-6; D remains unclear. The V and J ends lost 4 bases and 3 bases respectively, with 4 bases between them. The CDR3 is 12 residues long. Germline loops: CDR1 GTSNPN, CDR2 SVGIG (reference sequence). This CDR3 reads CAWTDYNSPLHF. In nucleotides, the CDR3 is TGTGCCTGGACAGACTATAATTCACCCCTCCACTTT. The full variable domain, its missing parts supplied by reference TRBV30 and TRBJ1-6, is SQTIHQWPATLVQPVGSPLSLECTVEGTSNPNLYWYRQAAGRGLQLLFYSVGIGQISSEVPQNLSASRPQDRQFILSSKKLLLSDSGFYLCAWTDYNSPLHFGNGTRLTVT.

This clone has more than one count but fewer than ten. The chain carries TRBV12-5 and TRBJ2-1; 10 nucleotides match TRBD2. CDR3 length: 15 amino acids. The germline CDR1 and CDR2 sequences are LGHNT and FRNRAP. With 3 bases clipped from V and 7 bases from J, the junction kept 6 bases outside the gene matches. The CDR3 loop is CASGLAGGPSNEQFF. The CDR3 DNA follows: TGTGCTAGTGGTTTAGCGGGAGGGCCCTCGAATGAGCAGTTCTTC.

This chain uses TRBV15 with TRBJ1-2, with D perhaps TRBD1 (5 bases). Germline V CDR1 and CDR2: LNHNV, YYDKDF (reference sequence). Deletions cut 2 bases from V and 6 bases from J, with 10 bases between. This CDR3 is built from 13 residues. The CDR3 spells CATSRTREDGYTF. As DNA, the CDR3 is TGTGCCACCAGCAGAACCAGGGAGGATGGCTACACCTTC.

The chain uses TRBV9 and TRBJ2-5; 8 nucleotides line up with TRBD2. The CDR3 extends over 14 amino acids. The germline CDR1 and CDR2 sequences are SGDLS and YYNGEE. The trim removed 3 bases at V and 11 bases at J, leaving 12 bases unmatched. Here the CDR3 DNA reads TGTGCCAGCAGCGCCGCCGGGGGGGCACGGGAGCAGTACTTC. Protein product: CASSAAGGAREQYF.

The chain is built from TRBV6-5 and TRBJ2-1, with 10 bases aligning to TRBD2. With 5 bases clipped from V and 9 bases from J, the junction kept 7 bases outside the gene matches. CDR1 and CDR2 (germline): MNHEY, SVGAGI. The CDR3 extends over 14 amino acids. The DNA for the CDR3 is TGTGCCAGCAGTCAGAGCGGGGGGGCTTTTGAGCAGTTCTTC. It translates to CASSQSGGAFEQFF.

The chain links TRBV4-1 to TRBJ1-1, with D possibly being TRBD1 (5 bases). Looked up from germline, CDR1 is MGHRA and CDR2 is YSYEKL. Trimming shortened V by 5 bases and J by 2 bases, and 15 bases separated the two germline ends. The CDR3 sequence is 15 residues long. CDR3 bases: TGCGCCAGCAGCTATCTCAGGGTTCCTAACACTGAAGCTTTCTTT. As protein: CASSYLRVPNTEAFF.

This clone was seen a few times. The CDR3 is CAWSAGTGISEAFF. The DNA of the CDR3 is TGTGCCTGGAGTGCAGGGACAGGCATATCTGAAGCTTTCTTT. J is TRBJ1-1 and V is TRBV30; 8 nucleotides line up with TRBD1. V shed 1 base, J shed 6 bases, and the junction held 7 bases outside the gene matches. The CDR3 has 14 residues. CDR1 and CDR2 from the germline V gene are GTSNPN and SVGIG (reference sequence). The complete variable domain, with remaining parts taken from reference TRBV30 and TRBJ1-1, reads SQTIHQWPATLVQPVGSPLSLECTVEGTSNPNLYWYRQAAGRGLQLLFYSVGIGQISSEVPQNLSASRPQDRQFILSSKKLLLSDSGFYLCAWSAGTGISEAFFGQGTRLTVV.

V usage is TRBV10-3 and J usage is TRBJ1-2; 10 positions match TRBD1. The CDR3 sequence is 17 residues long. Germline V CDR1 and CDR2: ENHRY, SYGVKD. Trimming removed 4 bases from V and 0 bases from J; junction bases left unmatched: 8. The CDR3: CAISADRGRGSNYGYTF. The CDR3 nucleotides are TGTGCCATCAGTGCCGACAGGGGGCGAGGTTCTAACTATGGCTACACCTTC.

V is TRBV7-3 and J is TRBJ1-6; maybe TRBD1 (6 bases). V lost 4 bases and J lost 7, with 14 bases in between. Germline CDR1 is SGHTA and CDR2 is FQGTGA. The CDR3 has 15 amino acids. CDR3 amino acids: CASSSHRARNSPLHF. The CDR3 coding sequence is TGTGCCAGCAGCTCTCACAGGGCCCGGAATTCACCCCTCCACTTT.

DNA for the CDR3: TGCGCCAGCAGCCAAGTTTACGGACAGGGCTATCAGCCCCAGCATTTT. Encoded protein: CASSQVYGQGYQPQHF. The V call is TRBV4-1, the J call TRBJ1-5; 8 nucleotides align to TRBD1. The germline CDR1 and CDR2 sequences are MGHRA and YSYEKL. Unmatched junction bases numbered 7, after V lost 1 base and J lost 5 bases. This CDR3 region has 16 residues.

Only one count was recorded for this clone. The CDR3 loop reads CASSEATGLTSYEQYF. DNA of the CDR3: TGTGCCAGCAGTGAAGCGACGGGGTTGACCTCCTACGAGCAGTACTTC. This chain uses TRBV6-1 with TRBJ2-7; D possibly corresponds to TRBD2 (5 bases). This CDR3 is 16 amino acids long. Between the trimmed V and J ends, which lost 0 bases and 0 bases, there was a span of 12 bases. Per the germline V gene, CDR1 is MNHNS and CDR2 is SASEGT.

The rearrangement joins TRBV28 to TRBJ1-5; the D gene is possibly TRBD1 (6 bases). This CDR3 comprises 16 residues. Germline V gene lookup returns CDR1 MDHEN and CDR2 SYDVKM. The V gene lost 5 bases and the J gene lost 7 bases, with 21 bases spanning the gap. The CDR3 nucleotides are TGTGCCAGCAGTGCCCCCCGGACAGCGGAAAGGCAGCCCCAGCATTTT. Its translation: CASSAPRTAERQPQHF.